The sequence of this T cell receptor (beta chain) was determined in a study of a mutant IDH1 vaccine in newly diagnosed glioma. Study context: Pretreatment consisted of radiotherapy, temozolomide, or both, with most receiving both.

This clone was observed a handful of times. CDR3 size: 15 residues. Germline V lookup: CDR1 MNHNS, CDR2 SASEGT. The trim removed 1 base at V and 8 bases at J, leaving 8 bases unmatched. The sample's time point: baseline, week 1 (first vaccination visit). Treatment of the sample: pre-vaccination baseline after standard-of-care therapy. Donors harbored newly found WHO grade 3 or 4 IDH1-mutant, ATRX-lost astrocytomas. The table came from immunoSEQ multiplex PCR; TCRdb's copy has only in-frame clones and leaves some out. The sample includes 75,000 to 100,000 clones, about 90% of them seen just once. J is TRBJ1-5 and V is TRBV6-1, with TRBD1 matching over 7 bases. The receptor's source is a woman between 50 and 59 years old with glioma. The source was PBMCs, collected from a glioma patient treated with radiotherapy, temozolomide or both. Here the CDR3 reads CASSEEAGGQEPQHF. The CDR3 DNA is TGTGCCAGCAGTGAAGAGGCAGGCGGACAGGAGCCCCAGCATTTT.